Described below is a single TCR beta chain sequence and its context. Its antigen is unknown. The germline V gene has CDR1 SQVTM and CDR2 ANQGSEA. The CDR3 length is 14 residues. The V and J ends lost 7 bases and 0 bases, in that order; junction bases with no gene match: 6. The data originate from a study of OX40 agonist ivuxolimab in advanced cancers. Study outcomes and limitations: Researchers did not establish what antigens the expanded peripheral T cells target. Fewer expanded clones were found on average in CD4+ than in CD8+ T cells.

Repertoires were generated with immunoSEQ multiplex PCR, while TCRdb's copy carries only in-frame clones and drops some. The table shows nearly 55,000 clones, with just under 85% occurring only once. The sample in question was CD4+ or CD8+ T cells sorted from blood, obtained in a trial of the OX40 agonist ivuxolimab. The genes are TRBV29-1 and TRBJ1-5; 7 nucleotides agree with TRBD1. The clonotype was recovered from an adult with an advanced solid tumor such as melanoma, head and neck, liver or kidney cancer. CDR3 in DNA: TGCAGCGCCGGGGACAGAACTAGCAATCAGCCCCAGCATTTT. Translation: CSAGDRTSNQPQHF.